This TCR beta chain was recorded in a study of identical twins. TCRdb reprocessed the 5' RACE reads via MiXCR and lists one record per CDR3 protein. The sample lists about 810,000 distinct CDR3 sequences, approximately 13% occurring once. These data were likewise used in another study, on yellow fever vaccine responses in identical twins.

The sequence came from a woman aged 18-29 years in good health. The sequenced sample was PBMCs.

The CDR3: CASSFNLGTGGAGELFF. CDR3 DNA sequence: TGTGCCAGCAGTTTTAATCTCGGGACAGGGGGTGCCGGGGAGCTGTTTTTT. This chain joins TRBV12-3 or TRBV12-4 and TRBJ2-2, with 11 bases aligning to TRBD1. The J segment lost 6 bases and the V segment lost 3 bases, leaving 9 bases of the junction unmatched. The CDR3 is 17 amino acids.